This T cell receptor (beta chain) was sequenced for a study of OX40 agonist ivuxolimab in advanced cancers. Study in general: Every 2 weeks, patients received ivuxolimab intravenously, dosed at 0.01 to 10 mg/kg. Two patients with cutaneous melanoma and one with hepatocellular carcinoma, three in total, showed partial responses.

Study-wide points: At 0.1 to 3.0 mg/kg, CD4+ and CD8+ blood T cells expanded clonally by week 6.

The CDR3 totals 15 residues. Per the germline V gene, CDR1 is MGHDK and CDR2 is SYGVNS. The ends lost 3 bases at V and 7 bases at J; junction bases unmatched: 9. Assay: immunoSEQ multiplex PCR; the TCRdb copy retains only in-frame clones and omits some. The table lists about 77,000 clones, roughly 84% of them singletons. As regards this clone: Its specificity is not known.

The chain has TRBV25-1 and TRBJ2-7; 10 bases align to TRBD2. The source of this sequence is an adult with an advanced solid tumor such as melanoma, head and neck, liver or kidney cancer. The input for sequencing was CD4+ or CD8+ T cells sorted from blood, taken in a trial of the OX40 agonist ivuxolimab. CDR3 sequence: CASSEQRGGLGEQYF. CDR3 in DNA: TGTGCCAGCAGTGAGCAGCGGGGGGGCCTGGGGGAGCAGTACTTC.